This is a list of T cell receptor beta chains from one sample in a study of blood T cell repertoires in COVID-19. Assay: immunoSEQ multiplex PCR; the TCRdb copy retains only in-frame clones and omits some. The table has roughly 56,000 clones, about 82% seen once. Sequencing input: peripheral blood. Receptors originate from an older man with acute or convalescent COVID-19. Each CDR3 is given with its conserved first and last residue. D genes are given only for firm matches. Clone size, where shown, is once, few, many, or a class for clones that have expanded.

V gene,D gene,J gene,clone size,CDR3 protein,CDR3 DNA
TRBV27,-,TRBJ1-5,-,CASSLLGRDQPQHF,TGTGCCAGCAGTCTACTCGGGAGAGATCAGCCCCAGCATTTT
TRBV18,TRBD2,TRBJ2-5,once,CASSQTYSGEETQYF,TGTGCCAGCTCACAGACTTATAGCGGGGAAGAGACCCAGTACTTC
TRBV2,TRBD1,TRBJ2-2,-,CASNLQGAQAGELFF,TGTGCCAGCAATTTACAGGGGGCGCAGGCCGGGGAGCTGTTTTTT
TRBV7-8,TRBD2,TRBJ2-1,-,CASSLASGGLYNEQFF,TGTGCCAGCAGCTTGGCTAGCGGGGGACTCTACAATGAGCAGTTCTTC
TRBV6-6,-,TRBJ2-3,once,CASSSGKDTQYF,TGTGCCAGCAGTTCGGGGAAAGATACGCAGTATTTT
TRBV15,-,TRBJ1-5,once,CATSRDPKQPQHF,TGTGCCACCAGCAGAGATCCCAAACAGCCCCAGCATTTT
TRBV4-1,TRBD2,TRBJ2-3,-,CASSHLAGALTDTQYF,TGCGCCAGCAGCCACCTAGCGGGGGCCCTCACAGATACGCAGTATTTT
TRBV5-1,TRBD2,TRBJ2-7,-,CASSFSGGAYEQYF,TGCGCCAGCAGCTTTAGCGGGGGGGCCTACGAGCAGTACTTC
TRBV12-3/TRBV12-4,TRBD1,TRBJ1-1,-,CASSLLQGTVAFF,TGTGCCAGCAGTTTGTTACAAGGGACAGTAGCTTTCTTT
TRBV5-1,TRBD2,TRBJ2-1,-,CASSLGTSGGPDEQFF,TGCGCCAGCAGCTTGGGGACTAGCGGGGGTCCCGATGAGCAGTTCTTC
TRBV2,TRBD2,TRBJ2-1,-,CASRTSGYNEQFF,TGTGCCAGCAGGACTAGCGGCTACAATGAGCAGTTCTTC
TRBV19,-,TRBJ1-1,-,CASSIAGEDPAFF,TGTGCCAGTAGTATAGCGGGAGAGGACCCAGCTTTCTTT
TRBV6-1,-,TRBJ2-7,few,CASSEDRLTYEQYF,TGTGCCAGCAGTGAAGACAGGCTAACCTACGAGCAGTACTTC
TRBV5-4,-,TRBJ1-1,-,CASSLDQHGTEAFF,TGTGCCAGCAGCTTGGACCAACATGGCACTGAAGCTTTCTTT
TRBV5-4,TRBD1,TRBJ2-3,-,CASSFPGTGGTDTQYF,TGTGCCAGCAGCTTCCCAGGGACAGGGGGCACAGATACGCAGTATTTT
TRBV3-1/TRBV3-2,-,TRBJ2-3,-,CASSQVVAGADTQYF,TGTGCCAGCAGCCAAGTCGTAGCAGGGGCGGATACGCAGTATTTT
TRBV2,TRBD1,TRBJ1-4,-,CASSQISGTDNEKLFF,TGTGCCAGCAGTCAAATTTCCGGGACAGATAATGAAAAACTGTTTTTT
TRBV7-8,-,TRBJ2-7,-,CASSLTRVSYEQYF,TGTGCCAGCAGTTTGACCAGGGTTTCCTACGAGCAGTACTTC
TRBV7-7,-,TRBJ2-5,once,CASSLAWSGETQYF,TGTGCTAGCAGCTTAGCTTGGTCAGGAGAGACCCAGTACTTC
TRBV18,-,TRBJ1-1,-,CASSPPNKNTEAFF,TGTGCCAGCTCACCACCTAATAAGAACACTGAAGCTTTCTTT
TRBV18,TRBD1,TRBJ1-5,-,CASSLDRTVQPQHF,TGTGCCAGCTCACTGGACAGGACCGTTCAGCCCCAGCATTTT
TRBV27,-,TRBJ2-2,once,CASSLQGANTGELFF,TGTGCCAGCAGCCTACAGGGAGCGAACACCGGGGAGCTGTTTTTT
TRBV19,-,TRBJ2-6,-,CASSSQGLVGANVLTF,TGTGCCAGTAGTTCACAGGGCCTGGTAGGGGCCAACGTCCTGACTTTC
TRBV6-6,-,TRBJ1-5,-,CASTRYSNQPQHF,TGTGCCAGCACTAGATATAGCAATCAGCCCCAGCATTTT
TRBV5-1,TRBD1,TRBJ2-7,-,CASSQTGGIRSYEQYF,TGCGCCAGCAGCCAGACAGGGGGTATAAGGAGCTATGAGCAGTACTTC
TRBV3-1/TRBV3-2,-,TRBJ2-7,-,CASSQDQARFYEQYF,TGTGCCAGCAGCCAAGATCAGGCCAGATTCTACGAGCAGTACTTC
TRBV27,-,TRBJ1-5,-,CASSPRTVNSNQPQHF,TGTGCCAGCAGTCCCCGGACAGTCAATAGCAATCAGCCCCAGCATTTT
TRBV5-1,TRBD1,TRBJ2-2,-,CASSLVGGSPGELFF,TGCGCCAGCAGCTTGGTAGGGGGCTCCCCGGGGGAGCTGTTTTTT
TRBV11-2,TRBD1,TRBJ2-5,-,CASSQGQGAGGYF,TGTGCCAGCAGCCAGGGACAGGGGGCTGGGGGGTACTTC
TRBV21-1,-,TRBJ2-3,-,CAARGMSSTDTQYF,TGTGCTGCGAGGGGGATGTCTAGCACAGATACGCAGTATTTT
TRBV3-1/TRBV3-2,-,TRBJ2-1,-,CASSTSRGGAYNEQFF,TGTGCCAGCAGCACATCTAGAGGGGGGGCTTACAATGAGCAGTTCTTC
TRBV15,TRBD1,TRBJ2-7,-,CATSLGQFYEQYF,TGTGCCACCAGCTTGGGACAGTTCTACGAGCAGTACTTC